The present entry profiles one T cell receptor beta chain with its context. Authors' analysis steps: Amplification from reference gene primers served as the basis for estimated nucleated cell counts. This table comes from immunoSEQ multiplex PCR, and its TCRdb copy is limited to in-frame clones, with some not included. The V and J calls and clone size come from that table; D and trimming were worked out from the DNA. The repertoire has approximately 280,000 clones, 75% to 90% of them found once; the top ten carry about 4.6%. The CDR3 is 15 amino acids. Germline V gene data show CDR1 as MNHEY and CDR2 as SVGEGT. The V end was cut by 5 bases, the J end by 7 bases, with 18 bases between. These data originate in a study of blood T cell repertoires in COVID-19. Overall study context: The study drew acute and convalescent COVID-19 samples from the United States, Italy and Spain. In each case, the material was cDNA or gDNA derived from T cells, B-cell-depleted T cells, or PBMCs.

The V and J genes are TRBV6-2 or TRBV6-3 and TRBJ1-5; weak D call: TRBD1 (6 bases). The TCR sequence derives from a middle-aged man with acute or convalescent COVID-19. Sequenced: peripheral blood. In DNA form, the CDR3 reads TGTGCCAGCAGTGCATACCCCACAGGGAACCAGCCCCAGCATTTT. This translates into CASSAYPTGNQPQHF.